Each of the 10 T cell receptor beta chains below was sequenced from the same sample in a study of blood T cell repertoires in COVID-19. Assay: immunoSEQ multiplex PCR; the TCRdb copy retains only in-frame clones and omits some. The sample carries more than 150,000 clones, 85% to 90% recorded once. Source material: peripheral blood. The receptors shown here come from a woman in her 70s with COVID-19, enrolled during active disease.

This clone showed up just once. The chain employs TRBV28 and TRBJ2-6, with D maybe TRBD2 (6 bases). CDR3 size: 16 residues. Germline CDR1 reads MDHEN; CDR2 reads SYDVKM. V was shortened by 6 bases and J by 0 bases, with 12 bases between the two germline ends. The chain's CDR3 is CASRTGERSGANVLTF. As DNA, the CDR3 is TGTGCCAGCAGAACGGGGGAGCGCTCTGGGGCCAACGTCCTGACTTTC. Complete variable domain (other parts from reference TRBV28 and TRBJ2-6): DVKVTQSSRYLVKRTGEKVFLECVQDMDHENMFWYRQDPGLGLRLIYFSYDVKMKEKGDIPEGYSVSREKKERFSLILESASTNQTSMYLCASRTGERSGANVLTFGAGSRLTVL.

The J gene is TRBJ2-3, the V gene TRBV5-1; possibly TRBD1 for D (6 bases). This CDR3 is built from 14 residues. V was clipped by 1 base and J by 4 bases, with 10 bases between them. Per the germline V gene, CDR1 is SGHRS and CDR2 is YFSETQ. The CDR3 bases are TGCGCCAGCAGCTTGCCAGGGGACCCAGATACGCAGTATTTT. It encodes CASSLPGDPDTQYF.

This clone turned up a few times. V and J are TRBV4-2 and TRBJ1-1; perhaps TRBD1 as D (6 bases). CDR3 length equals 15 residues. V was cut by 0 bases and J by 1 base, with 9 bases left in between. The germline V gene encodes CDR1 LGHNA and CDR2 YNFKEQ. CDR3 nucleotide sequence: TGTGCCAGCAGCCAAGATCTACAGGGGAACACTGAAGCTTTCTTT. Its translation is CASSQDLQGNTEAFF.

The chain is built from TRBV19 and TRBJ2-4; D unresolved. Trimming cost V 7 bases and J 11 bases, with 21 bases left between them. Germline CDR1 and CDR2: LNHDA and SQIVND (reference sequence). The CDR3 sequence is 14 residues long. CDR3 nucleotides: TGTGCCAGTAAAACAGACGGAACGAAAGCCTTTCAGTACTTC. Translation gives CASKTDGTKAFQYF.

The chain combines TRBV30 with TRBJ2-5, with D possibly matching TRBD2 (6 bases). The length of the CDR3 is 11 residues. V shed 0 bases and J shed 13 bases, with 12 bases lying between them. The germline V gene has CDR1 GTSNPN and CDR2 SVGIG (reference sequence). CDR3: CAWSVREIPYF. The CDR3 DNA is TGTGCCTGGAGTGTACGGGAGATCCCGTACTTC.

J is TRBJ2-7 and V is TRBV1; the D call of TRBD2 is as the table states it, not checked on the DNA. TRBV1 is deemed a pseudogene. The CDR3 runs 12 residues. As DNA, the CDR3 is TGCACCCGGACTAGAAGGGCTCAAGAGCAGTACTTC. The encoded protein is CTRTRRAQEQYF.

The V and J genes are TRBV25-1 and TRBJ1-2; no clear D. Germline V gene data show CDR1 as MGHDK and CDR2 as SYGVNS. V shed 7 bases and J shed 4 bases, with 13 bases lying between them. The CDR3 has 13 residues. CDR3 bases: TGTGCCAGCAATTCCGAGTCTCCCTATGGCTACACCTTC. Translated, it gives CASNSESPYGYTF.

The chain employs TRBV18 and TRBJ2-3; TRBD2 matches at 11 bases. Germline assignment: CDR1 KGHSH and CDR2 LQKENI. The CDR3 extends over 15 amino acids. Losses at the gene ends were 3 bases for V and 4 bases for J; bases not matched to a gene: 3. The CDR3 nucleotides read TGTGCCAGCTCACCGCTAGCGGGAGGAGCAGATACGCAGTATTTT. Translation: CASSPLAGGADTQYF.

This clone was seen once. The chain uses TRBV5-1 and TRBJ2-1; D uncertain. The CDR3 has 12 amino acids. Trimming removed 1 base from V and 7 bases from J, with 6 bases in between. CDR1 is SGHRS, CDR2 YFSETQ, per germline. This chain's CDR3 is CASSLSSNEQFF. CDR3 bases: TGCGCCAGCAGCTTGAGCTCAAATGAGCAGTTCTTC.

The chain combines TRBV5-1 with TRBJ2-1; TRBD1 agrees at 7 bases. V lost 2 bases and J lost 6; bases outside the gene matches: 2. There are 13 residues in the CDR3. CDR1 and CDR2 from the germline V gene are SGHRS and YFSETQ. CDR3 sequence reads: CASSLGTANEQFF. CDR3 nucleotides: TGCGCCAGCAGCTTAGGGACAGCCAATGAGCAGTTCTTC. The entire variable domain, with the rest obtained from reference TRBV5-1 and TRBJ2-1, is as follows: KAGVTQTPRYLIKTRGQQVTLSCSPISGHRSVSWYQQTPGQGLQFLFEYFSETQRNKGNFPGRFSGRQFSNSRSEMNVSTLELGDSALYLCASSLGTANEQFFGPGTRLTVL.